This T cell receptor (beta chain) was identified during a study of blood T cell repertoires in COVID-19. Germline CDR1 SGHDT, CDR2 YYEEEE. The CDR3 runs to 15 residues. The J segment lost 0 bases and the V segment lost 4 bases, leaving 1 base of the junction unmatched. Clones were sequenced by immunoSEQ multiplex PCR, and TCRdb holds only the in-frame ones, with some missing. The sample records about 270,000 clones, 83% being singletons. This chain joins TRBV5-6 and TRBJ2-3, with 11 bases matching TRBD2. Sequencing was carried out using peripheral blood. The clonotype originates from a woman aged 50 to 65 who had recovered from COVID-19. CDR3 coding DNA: TGTGCCAGCAGCAGACTAGCGGGGAGCACAGATACGCAGTATTTT. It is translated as CASSRLAGSTDTQYF.